A selection of T cell receptor beta chains follows, all from one sample in a study of graft-versus-host responses after intestinal transplantation. The table came from immunoSEQ multiplex PCR; TCRdb's copy has only in-frame clones and leaves some out. The data contain just under 20,000 clones, around 76% of them singletons. Sequencing was performed on ileum tissue, taken about 20 days after intestinal transplant. These receptors were taken from a human patient who received an intestinal transplant, so some T cells may come from the graft donor. CDR3s include the opening cysteine and the closing phenylalanine or tryptophan. D genes are given only for firm matches. Not every row has a clone size; where given, it reads once, few, many or a size class.

CDR3,DNA,V,size,J,D
CASSFGLGDTQYF,TGTGCCAGCAGCTTCGGACTAGGGGATACGCAGTATTTT,TRBV5-6,NA,TRBJ2-3,TRBD2
CASSLWTSGNEQFF,TGTGCCAGCAGTTTGTGGACTAGCGGGAATGAGCAGTTCTTC,TRBV27,medium-sized,TRBJ2-1,TRBD2
CASSLASGGGWVRETQYF,TGTGCCAGCAGCTTGGCTAGCGGGGGGGGCTGGGTGAGGGAGACCCAGTACTTC,TRBV5-4,NA,TRBJ2-5,TRBD2
CASRGQGYTEAFF,TGCGCCAGCAGGGGGCAGGGGTACACTGAAGCTTTCTTT,TRBV10-2,NA,TRBJ1-1,NA
CASSETWGGGYGYTF,TGTGCCAGCAGTGAGACTTGGGGGGGAGGCTATGGCTACACCTTC,TRBV2,NA,TRBJ1-2,NA
CASSQDPLSGKSYEQYF,TGTGCCAGCAGCCAAGACCCCCTTAGCGGGAAATCCTACGAGCAGTACTTC,TRBV4-2,few,TRBJ2-7,TRBD2
CASSKGTSGTYGGYEQYF,TGCGCCAGCAGCAAAGGGACTAGCGGGACTTATGGGGGCTACGAGCAGTACTTC,TRBV5-1,NA,TRBJ2-7,TRBD2
CAWSGGWDEQFF,TGTGCCTGGAGCGGGGGATGGGATGAGCAGTTCTTC,TRBV30,NA,TRBJ2-1,NA
CASSGGPRLAGNNEQFF,TGTGCCAGCAGCGGTGGCCCCAGGCTAGCGGGAAACAATGAGCAGTTCTTC,TRBV9,NA,TRBJ2-1,TRBD2
CAWNQGAGYGYTF,TGTGCCTGGAATCAGGGGGCGGGCTATGGCTACACCTTC,TRBV30,NA,TRBJ1-2,TRBD1
CASSPLSGRSTDTQYF,TGTGCCAGCAGTCCCCTTAGCGGGAGGAGCACAGATACGCAGTATTTT,TRBV28,few,TRBJ2-3,TRBD2
CASSLGWGGNTEAFF,TGTGCCAGCAGCTTAGGCTGGGGGGGGAACACTGAAGCTTTCTTT,TRBV7-9,NA,TRBJ1-1,NA
CASSYIQGYTEAFF,TGTGCCAGCAGTTACATACAGGGTTACACTGAAGCTTTCTTT,TRBV6-5,NA,TRBJ1-1,NA
CASSYIGSAAEAFF,TGTGCCAGCAGTTACATTGGTTCGGCGGCAGAGGCTTTCTTT,TRBV27,medium-sized,TRBJ1-1,NA
CSVEETSGREYEQFF,TGCAGCGTTGAAGAGACTAGCGGGAGGGAATATGAGCAGTTCTTC,TRBV29-1,NA,TRBJ2-1,TRBD2
CAWSKGLAGEETQYF,TGTGCCTGGAGTAAGGGACTAGCGGGAGAAGAGACCCAGTACTTC,TRBV30,NA,TRBJ2-5,TRBD2
CASSSWTGGNTIYF,TGTGCCAGCAGCTCGTGGACAGGCGGAAACACCATATATTTT,TRBV11-2,NA,TRBJ1-3,TRBD1
CASSAGHSGNTIYF,TGTGCCAGCAGTGCGGGACACTCTGGAAACACCATATATTTT,TRBV6-1,few,TRBJ1-3,NA
CASSIAATNEKLFF,TGTGCCAGTAGTATAGCCGCGACTAATGAAAAACTGTTTTTT,TRBV19,NA,TRBJ1-4,NA
CASSVAGQGYNEQFF,TGTGCCAGCAGCGTAGCGGGACAGGGGTACAATGAGCAGTTCTTC,TRBV9,NA,TRBJ2-1,TRBD1
CASSSGTSFYEQYF,TGTGCCAGCAGCTCCGGGACTAGCTTTTACGAGCAGTACTTC,TRBV7-8,NA,TRBJ2-7,TRBD2
CASSISGNNYEQYF,TGTGCCAGTAGTATATCGGGGAACAACTACGAGCAGTACTTC,TRBV19,NA,TRBJ2-7,NA
CASSDLTGFPTTDTQYF,TGTGCCAGCAGTGACCTGACAGGCTTCCCTACCACAGATACGCAGTATTTT,TRBV2,NA,TRBJ2-3,NA